By share, the clone carrying this TCR beta chain counts as medium-sized. No antigen is known for it. Clones were sequenced by immunoSEQ multiplex PCR, and TCRdb holds only the in-frame ones, with some missing. The sample consists of approximately 5,300 clones, over 25% of them appearing once. As to treatment: randomized to nivolumab then ipilimumab (arm A) or the reverse (arm B). Patients had received no earlier DNA-damaging chemotherapy. This record belongs to a study of sequential checkpoint blockade in melanoma. Study details: Each arm's sequence ended with maintenance nivolumab.

CDR1 is SGDLS and CDR2 is YYNGEE in the germline V gene. V was clipped by 3 bases and J by 0 bases; unmatched bases: 11. The CDR3 sequence is 18 residues long. General study findings and limits: Clinical benefit was about 30 times likelier when tumor T-cell fraction and clonality increased.

The chain employs TRBV9 and TRBJ1-4, with 7 bases fitting TRBD1. The source was tumor tissue (inferred from file names), collected from a patient given nivolumab and ipilimumab in sequence. The clonotype was recovered from a human donor with melanoma. This CDR3 reads CASSASGTATATNEKLFF. The CDR3 DNA reads as TGTGCCAGCAGCGCCTCTGGGACAGCCACCGCAACTAATGAAAAACTGTTTTTT.